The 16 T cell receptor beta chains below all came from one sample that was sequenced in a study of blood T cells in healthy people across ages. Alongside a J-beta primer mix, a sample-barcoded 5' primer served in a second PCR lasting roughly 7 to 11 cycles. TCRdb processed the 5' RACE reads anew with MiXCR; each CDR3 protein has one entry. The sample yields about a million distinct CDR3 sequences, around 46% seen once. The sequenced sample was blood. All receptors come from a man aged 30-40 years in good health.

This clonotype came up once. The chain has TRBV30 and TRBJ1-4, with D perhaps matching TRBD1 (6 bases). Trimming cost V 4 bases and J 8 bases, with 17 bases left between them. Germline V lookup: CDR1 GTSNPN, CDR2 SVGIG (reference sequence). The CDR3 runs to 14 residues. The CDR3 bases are TGTGCCTGGAACAGGGCTTCAGGGGAGGAAAAACTGTTTTTT. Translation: CAWNRASGEEKLFF.

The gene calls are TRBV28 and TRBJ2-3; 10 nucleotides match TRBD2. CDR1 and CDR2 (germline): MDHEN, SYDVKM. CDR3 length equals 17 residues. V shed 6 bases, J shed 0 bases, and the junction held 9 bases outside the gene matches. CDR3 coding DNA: TGTGCCAGCAGGAACCCTAGCGGGGGCTCTAGCACAGATACGCAGTATTTT. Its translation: CASRNPSGGSSTDTQYF.

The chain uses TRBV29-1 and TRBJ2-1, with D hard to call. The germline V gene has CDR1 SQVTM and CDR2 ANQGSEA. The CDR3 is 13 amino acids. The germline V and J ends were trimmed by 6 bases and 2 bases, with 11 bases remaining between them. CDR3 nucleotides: TGCAGCGTCTATCAGCCTACCTACAATGAGCAGTTCTTC. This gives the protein CSVYQPTYNEQFF.

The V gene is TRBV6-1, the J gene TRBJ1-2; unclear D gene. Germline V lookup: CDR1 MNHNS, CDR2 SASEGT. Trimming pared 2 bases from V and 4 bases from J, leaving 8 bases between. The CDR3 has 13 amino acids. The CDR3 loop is CASSESTFYGYTF. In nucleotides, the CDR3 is TGTGCCAGCAGTGAATCGACCTTCTATGGCTACACCTTC.

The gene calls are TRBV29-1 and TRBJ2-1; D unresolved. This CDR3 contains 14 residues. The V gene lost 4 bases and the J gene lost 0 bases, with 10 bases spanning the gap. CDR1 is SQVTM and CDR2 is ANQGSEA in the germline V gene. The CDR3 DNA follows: TGCAGCGTTGTCGAGGCTACCTCCTACAATGAGCAGTTCTTC. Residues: CSVVEATSYNEQFF.

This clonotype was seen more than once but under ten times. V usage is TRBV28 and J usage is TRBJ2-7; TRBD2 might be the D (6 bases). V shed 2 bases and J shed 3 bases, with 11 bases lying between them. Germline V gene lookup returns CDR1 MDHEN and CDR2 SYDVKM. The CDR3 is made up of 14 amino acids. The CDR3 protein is CASSLTGGFYEQYF. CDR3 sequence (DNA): TGTGCCAGCAGTTTAACCGGGGGATTCTACGAGCAGTACTTC.

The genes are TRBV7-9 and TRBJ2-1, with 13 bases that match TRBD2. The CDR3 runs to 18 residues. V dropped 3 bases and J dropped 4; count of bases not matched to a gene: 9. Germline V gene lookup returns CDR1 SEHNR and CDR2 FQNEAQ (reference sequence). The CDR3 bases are TGTGCCAGCAGCTTTACTAGCGGGAGGGTCATCTTTTACAATGAGCAGTTCTTC. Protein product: CASSFTSGRVIFYNEQFF.

The CDR3 DNA reads as TGCGCCAGCAGAGGGGGGGGGAATTCCTACAATGAGCAGTTCTTC. Translated, it gives CASRGGGNSYNEQFF. The V and J genes are TRBV5-1 and TRBJ2-1; possibly TRBD2 for D (7 bases). Germline lookup yields CDR1 SGHRS and CDR2 YFSETQ. V was pared by 5 bases and J by 1 base, with 13 bases between. CDR3 size: 15 residues.

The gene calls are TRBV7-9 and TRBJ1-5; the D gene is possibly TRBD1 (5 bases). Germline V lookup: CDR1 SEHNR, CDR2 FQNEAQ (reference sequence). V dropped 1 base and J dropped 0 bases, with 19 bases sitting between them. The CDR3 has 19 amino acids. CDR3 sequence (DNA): TGTGCCAGCAGCTTAGTGTTCGGCAGGGATGATGGTAGCAATCAGCCCCAGCATTTT. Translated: CASSLVFGRDDGSNQPQHF.

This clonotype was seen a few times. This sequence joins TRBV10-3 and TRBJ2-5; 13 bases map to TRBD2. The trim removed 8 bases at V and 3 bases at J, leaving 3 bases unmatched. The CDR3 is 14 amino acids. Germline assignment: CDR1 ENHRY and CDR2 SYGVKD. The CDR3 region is CAIGTSGAKETQYF. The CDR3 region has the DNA TGTGCCATCGGGACTAGCGGGGCGAAAGAGACCCAGTACTTC.

CDR3 nucleotide sequence: TGTGCCAGCGCCGAAGGCATGGCGGGTAAAAATGAGCAGTACTTC. Amino acid sequence: CASAEGMAGKNEQYF. The V call is TRBV28, the J call TRBJ2-5; D is possibly TRBD2 (5 bases). The ends were cut back, 8 bases at V and 11 bases at J, with 27 bases in the middle. From germline, CDR1 is MDHEN and CDR2 SYDVKM. The CDR3 runs 15 residues.

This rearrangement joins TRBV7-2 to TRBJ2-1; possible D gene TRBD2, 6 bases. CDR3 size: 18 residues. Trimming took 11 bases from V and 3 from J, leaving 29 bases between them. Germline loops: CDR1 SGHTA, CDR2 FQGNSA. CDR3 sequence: CAGPRAEKRPSVYNEQFF. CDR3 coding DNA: TGTGCCGGCCCCCGGGCGGAGAAAAGGCCTAGCGTCTACAATGAGCAGTTCTTC.

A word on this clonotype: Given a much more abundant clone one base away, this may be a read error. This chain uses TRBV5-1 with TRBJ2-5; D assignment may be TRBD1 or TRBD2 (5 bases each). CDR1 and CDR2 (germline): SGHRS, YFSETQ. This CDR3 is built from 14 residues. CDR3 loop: CANSLNPGTETQYF. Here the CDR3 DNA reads TGCGCCAACAGCCTCAACCCCGGGACGGAGACCCAGTACTTC.

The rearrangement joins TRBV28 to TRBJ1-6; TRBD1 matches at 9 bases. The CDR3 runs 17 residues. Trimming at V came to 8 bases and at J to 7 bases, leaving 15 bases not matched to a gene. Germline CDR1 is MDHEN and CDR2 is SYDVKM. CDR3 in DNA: TGTGCCAGCCGCACCGTAGAAAAGGGACAGGGAAATTCACCCCTCCACTTT. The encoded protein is CASRTVEKGQGNSPLHF.

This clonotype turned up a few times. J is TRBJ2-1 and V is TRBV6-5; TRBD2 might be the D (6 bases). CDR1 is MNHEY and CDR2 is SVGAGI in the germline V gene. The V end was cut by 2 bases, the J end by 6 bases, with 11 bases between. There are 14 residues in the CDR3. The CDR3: CASSYGRDSNEQFF. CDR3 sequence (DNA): TGTGCCAGCAGTTACGGGCGGGACTCCAATGAGCAGTTCTTC.

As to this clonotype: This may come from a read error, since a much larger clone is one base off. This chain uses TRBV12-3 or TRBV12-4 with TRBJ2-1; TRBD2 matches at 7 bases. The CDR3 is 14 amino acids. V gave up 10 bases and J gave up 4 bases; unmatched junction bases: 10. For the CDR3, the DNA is TGTGCCATTACGAGCGGGGACCCATACAATGAGCAGTTCTTC. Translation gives CAITSGDPYNEQFF.